Given below is one T cell receptor beta chain in context. Mismatch with germline at one junction end may stem from a read error. TCRbeta library construction was performed incorporating unique molecular identifiers. TCRdb ran MiXCR on the PCR reads and lists one entry per CDR3 protein. The table has about 460,000 distinct CDR3 sequences, about 10% seen once. This sample was included in a study of T-cell reconstitution after alpha-beta-depleted transplantation in children. Looked up from germline, CDR1 is DFQATT and CDR2 is SNEGSKA (reference sequence). CDR3 length: 12 residues. This specimen consisted of PBMCs, mostly from graft donor cells, obtained 180 days after TCRalphabeta/CD19-depleted stem cell transplant. The TCR was taken from a female patient aged 2 to 10 who had a stem cell transplant for aplastic anemia, so the T cells may come from the graft donor. This chain links TRBV20-1 with TRBJ2-7; D ambiguous. DNA of the CDR3: TGCAGTGCCAGAGGACCGACCTACGAGCAGTACTTC. Translation gives CSARGPTYEQYF.